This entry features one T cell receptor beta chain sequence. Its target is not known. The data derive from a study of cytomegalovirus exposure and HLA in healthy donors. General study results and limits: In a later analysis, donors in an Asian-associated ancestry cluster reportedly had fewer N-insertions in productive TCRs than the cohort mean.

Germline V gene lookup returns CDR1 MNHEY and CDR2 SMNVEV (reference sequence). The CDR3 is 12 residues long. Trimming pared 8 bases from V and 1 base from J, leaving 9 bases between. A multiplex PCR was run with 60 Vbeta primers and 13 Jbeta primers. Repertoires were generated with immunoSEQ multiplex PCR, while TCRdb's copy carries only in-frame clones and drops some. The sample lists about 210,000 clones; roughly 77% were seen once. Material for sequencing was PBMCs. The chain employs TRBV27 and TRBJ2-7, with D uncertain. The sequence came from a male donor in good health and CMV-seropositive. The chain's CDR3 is CASGTDSYEQYF. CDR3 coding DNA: TGTGCCAGCGGAACAGATTCCTACGAGCAGTACTTC.